Listed here are 7 T cell receptor beta chains from one sample, sequenced in a study of blood T cell repertoires in COVID-19. Profiled with immunoSEQ multiplex PCR; TCRdb holds only in-frame clones, not every one. This sample has about 170,000 clones, with approximately 85% found just once. The material sequenced was peripheral blood. These receptors all come from a middle-aged man who had recovered from COVID-19.

This clone has a single count. The chain combines TRBV7-2 with TRBJ2-7; 7 positions agree with TRBD1. The CDR3 covers 16 residues. Per germline, CDR1 SGHTA and CDR2 FQGNSA. J lost 2 bases, V lost 3 bases, and 10 bases had no gene match. In DNA form, the CDR3 reads TGTGCCAGCAGCTTGCCCGTAGGGGGCGTCACCTACGAGCAGTACTTC. Translated: CASSLPVGGVTYEQYF.

The chain links TRBV9 to TRBJ2-2; D is unresolved. CDR3 length: 14 amino acids. Germline V gene lookup returns CDR1 SGDLS and CDR2 YYNGEE. V was clipped by 0 bases and J by 6 bases, with 9 bases between them. The CDR3 coding sequence is TGTGCCAGCAGCGTAGACTCCCGTTCCGGGGAGCTGTTTTTT. It codes for CASSVDSRSGELFF.

The chain has TRBV3-1 (or the pseudogene TRBV3-2) and TRBJ1-1, with D possibly TRBD1 on 6 matching bases. Germline assignment: CDR1 LGHDT and CDR2 YNNKEL (reference sequence). V shed 3 bases and J shed 6 bases, with 11 bases lying between them. This CDR3 is 13 amino acids long. The CDR3 DNA sequence: TGTGCCAGCAGCCAGTTACAGGGATCTGAAGCTTTCTTT. This encodes CASSQLQGSEAFF.

The chain combines TRBV29-1 with TRBJ2-1; 9 nucleotides agree with TRBD2. Looked up from germline, CDR1 is SQVTM and CDR2 is ANQGSEA. V shed 1 base and J 4 bases; nucleotides not matched to a gene: 5. CDR3 length: 15 amino acids. This CDR3 reads CSVEGLAEKYNEQFF. In nucleotides, the CDR3 is TGCAGCGTTGAAGGACTAGCGGAGAAATACAATGAGCAGTTCTTC.

The rearrangement links TRBV6-2 or TRBV6-3 to TRBJ2-7; D possibly corresponds to TRBD2 (6 bases). Germline CDR1 MNHEY, CDR2 SVGEGT. With 6 bases removed from V and 4 bases from J, the gap between germline ends came to 19 bases. This CDR3 comprises 15 residues. In DNA, the CDR3 is TGTGCCAGCAGCCCGTTTGGCGGGGTAGTTTACGAGCAGTACTTC. Residues: CASSPFGGVVYEQYF.

The chain uses TRBV25-1 and TRBJ2-5, with TRBD1 matching over 11 bases. Trimming at V came to 4 bases and at J to 5 bases, leaving 9 bases not matched to a gene. Germline lookup yields CDR1 MGHDK and CDR2 SYGVNS. The length of the CDR3 is 16 residues. The CDR3 here is CASSVLPGQGAETQYF. In nucleotides, the CDR3 is TGTGCCAGCAGTGTCCTTCCCGGACAGGGGGCTGAGACCCAGTACTTC.

This CDR3 reads CASRRGQTTGELFF. The CDR3 bases are TGTGCCAGTAGGAGGGGACAAACCACCGGGGAGCTGTTTTTT. The V call is TRBV19, the J call TRBJ2-2; D perhaps matches TRBD1 (6 bases). CDR1 LNHDA and CDR2 SQIVND come from the germline V gene (reference sequence). The germline V and J ends were trimmed by 6 bases and 4 bases, with 12 bases remaining between them. The CDR3 length is 14 residues.